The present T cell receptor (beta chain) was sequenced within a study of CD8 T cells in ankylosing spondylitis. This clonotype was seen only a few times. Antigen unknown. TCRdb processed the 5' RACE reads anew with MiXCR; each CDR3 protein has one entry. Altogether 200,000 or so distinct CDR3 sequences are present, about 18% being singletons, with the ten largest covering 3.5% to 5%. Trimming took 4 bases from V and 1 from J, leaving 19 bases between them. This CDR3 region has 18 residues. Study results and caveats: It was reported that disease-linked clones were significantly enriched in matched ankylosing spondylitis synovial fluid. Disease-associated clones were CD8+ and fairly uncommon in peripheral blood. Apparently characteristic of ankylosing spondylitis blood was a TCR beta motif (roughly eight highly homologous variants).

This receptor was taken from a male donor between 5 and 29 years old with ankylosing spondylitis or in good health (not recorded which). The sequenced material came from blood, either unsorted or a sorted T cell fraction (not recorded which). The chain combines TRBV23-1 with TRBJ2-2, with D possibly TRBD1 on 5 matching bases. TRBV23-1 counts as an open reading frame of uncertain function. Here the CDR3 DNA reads TGCGCCAGCAGTCTCTCAGGGTCCGCCCTATTGAACACCGGGGAGCTGTTTTTT. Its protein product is CASSLSGSALLNTGELFF.